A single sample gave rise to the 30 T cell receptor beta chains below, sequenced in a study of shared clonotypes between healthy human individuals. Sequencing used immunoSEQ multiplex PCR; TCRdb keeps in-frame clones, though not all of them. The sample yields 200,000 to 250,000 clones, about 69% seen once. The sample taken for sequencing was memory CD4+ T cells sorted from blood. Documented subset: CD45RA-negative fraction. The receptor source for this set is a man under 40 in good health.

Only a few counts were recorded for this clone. CDR3 amino acids: CASSLEASGRQFF. CDR3 nucleotide sequence: TGTGCCAGCAGCTTAGAGGCTAGCGGGAGGCAGTTCTTC. The gene calls are TRBV7-3 and TRBJ2-1, with 10 bases lining up with TRBD2. The ends lost 2 bases at V and 12 bases at J; junction bases unmatched: 4. The CDR3 totals 13 residues. The V gene's germline CDR1 is SGHTA and CDR2 FQGTGA.

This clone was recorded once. The CDR3 region is CATSRDQSGVREQFF. DNA for the CDR3: TGTGCCACCAGCAGAGATCAAAGCGGAGTACGAGAGCAGTTCTTC. The chain uses TRBV15 and TRBJ2-1, with D perhaps TRBD2 (5 bases). This CDR3 comprises 15 residues. Trimming removed 0 bases from V and 10 bases from J, with 16 bases in between. Looked up from germline, CDR1 is LNHNV and CDR2 is YYDKDF (reference sequence).

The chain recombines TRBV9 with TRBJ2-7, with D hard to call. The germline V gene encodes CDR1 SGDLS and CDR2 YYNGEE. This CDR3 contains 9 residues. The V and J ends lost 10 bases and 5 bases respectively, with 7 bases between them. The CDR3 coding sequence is TGTGCCCGCTACGACGAGCAGTACTTC. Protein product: CARYDEQYF.

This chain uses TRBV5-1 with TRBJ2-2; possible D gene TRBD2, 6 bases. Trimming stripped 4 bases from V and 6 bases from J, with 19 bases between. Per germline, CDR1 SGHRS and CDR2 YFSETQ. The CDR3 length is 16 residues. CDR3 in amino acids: CASSLNSGTGAGELFF. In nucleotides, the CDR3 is TGCGCCAGCAGCCTAAATAGCGGAACGGGGGCCGGGGAGCTGTTTTTT.

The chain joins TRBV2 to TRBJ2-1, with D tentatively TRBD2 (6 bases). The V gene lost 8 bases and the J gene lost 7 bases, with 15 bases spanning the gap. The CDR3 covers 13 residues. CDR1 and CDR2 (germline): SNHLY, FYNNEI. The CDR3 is CASGRDLGNEQFF. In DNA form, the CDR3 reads TGTGCCAGCGGTCGGGACTTAGGTAATGAGCAGTTCTTC.

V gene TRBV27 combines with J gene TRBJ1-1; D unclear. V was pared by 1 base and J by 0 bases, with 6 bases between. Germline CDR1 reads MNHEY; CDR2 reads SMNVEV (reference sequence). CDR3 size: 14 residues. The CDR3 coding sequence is TGTGCCAGCAGTTTATTGGGGTTGAACACTGAAGCTTTCTTT. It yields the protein CASSLLGLNTEAFF.

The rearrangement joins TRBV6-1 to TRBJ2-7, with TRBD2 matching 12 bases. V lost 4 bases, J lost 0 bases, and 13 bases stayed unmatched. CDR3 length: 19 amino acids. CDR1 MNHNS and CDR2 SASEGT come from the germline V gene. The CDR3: CASSGMTSGRRKSSYEQYF. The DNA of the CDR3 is TGTGCCAGCAGTGGCATGACTAGCGGGAGAAGGAAAAGCTCCTACGAGCAGTACTTC.

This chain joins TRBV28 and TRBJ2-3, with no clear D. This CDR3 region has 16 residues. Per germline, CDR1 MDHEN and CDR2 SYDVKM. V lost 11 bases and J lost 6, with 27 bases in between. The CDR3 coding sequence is TGTGCCTCAACCTCCAAAGGCAGCCCTGGTTGGGATACGCAGTATTTT. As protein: CASTSKGSPGWDTQYF.

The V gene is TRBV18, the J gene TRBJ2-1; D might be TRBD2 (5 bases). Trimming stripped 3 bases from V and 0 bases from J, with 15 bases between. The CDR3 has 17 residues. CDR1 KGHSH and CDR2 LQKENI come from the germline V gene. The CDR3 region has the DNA TGTGCCAGCTCACCCCTCCCCCGGGGTGGCTCCTACAATGAGCAGTTCTTC. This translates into CASSPLPRGGSYNEQFF.

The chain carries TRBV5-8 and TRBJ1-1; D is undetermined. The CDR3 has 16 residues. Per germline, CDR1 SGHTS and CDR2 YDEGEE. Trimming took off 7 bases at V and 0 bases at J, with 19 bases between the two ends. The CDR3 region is CASSGSLYPVNTEAFF. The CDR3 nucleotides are TGTGCCAGCTCCGGGTCTCTGTACCCCGTGAACACTGAAGCTTTCTTT.

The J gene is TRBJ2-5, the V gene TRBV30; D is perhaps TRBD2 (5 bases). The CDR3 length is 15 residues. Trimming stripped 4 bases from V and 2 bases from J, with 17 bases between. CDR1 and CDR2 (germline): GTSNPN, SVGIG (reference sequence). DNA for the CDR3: TGTGCCTGGACTCTGCAGTCGGGAAGGCAAGAGACCCAGTACTTC. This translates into CAWTLQSGRQETQYF.

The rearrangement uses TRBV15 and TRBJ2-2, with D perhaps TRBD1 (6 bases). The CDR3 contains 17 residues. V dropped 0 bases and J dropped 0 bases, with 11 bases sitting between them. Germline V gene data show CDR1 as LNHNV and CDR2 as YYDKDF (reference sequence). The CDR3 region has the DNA TGTGCCACCAGCAGAGAACCGGGACATTCGAACACCGGGGAGCTGTTTTTT. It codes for CATSREPGHSNTGELFF.

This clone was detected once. This CDR3 is CASSMGGNQPQHF. CDR3 DNA sequence: TGCGCCAGCAGTATGGGAGGGAATCAGCCCCAGCATTTT. The J gene is TRBJ1-5, the V gene TRBV10-2; D not resolved. Germline assignment: CDR1 WSHSY and CDR2 SAAADI. The CDR3 extends over 13 amino acids. The V end was cut by 5 bases, the J end by 4 bases, with 9 bases between.

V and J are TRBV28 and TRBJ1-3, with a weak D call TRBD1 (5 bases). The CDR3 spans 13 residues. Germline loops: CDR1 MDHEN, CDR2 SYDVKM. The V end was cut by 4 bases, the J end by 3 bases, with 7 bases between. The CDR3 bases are TGTGCCAGCAGTTGGGGGGGTGGAAACACCATATATTTT. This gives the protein CASSWGGGNTIYF.

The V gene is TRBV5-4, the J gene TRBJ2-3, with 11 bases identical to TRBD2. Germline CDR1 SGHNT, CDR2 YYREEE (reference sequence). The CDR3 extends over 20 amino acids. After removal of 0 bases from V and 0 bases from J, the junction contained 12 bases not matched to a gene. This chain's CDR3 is CASSLVIAGGYIKSTDTQYF. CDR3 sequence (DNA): TGTGCCAGCAGCTTGGTCATAGCGGGAGGGTATATTAAGAGCACAGATACGCAGTATTTT.

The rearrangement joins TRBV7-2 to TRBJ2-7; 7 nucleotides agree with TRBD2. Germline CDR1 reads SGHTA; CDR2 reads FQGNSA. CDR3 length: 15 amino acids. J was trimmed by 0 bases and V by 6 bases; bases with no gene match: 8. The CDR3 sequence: CASRVSSGNSYEQYF. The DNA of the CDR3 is TGTGCCAGCAGGGTGTCAAGCGGGAACTCCTACGAGCAGTACTTC. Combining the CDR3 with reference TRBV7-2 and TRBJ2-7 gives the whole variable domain GAGVSQSPSNKVTEKGKDVELRCDPISGHTALYWYRQSLGQGLEFLIYFQGNSAPDKSGLPSDRFSAERTGGSVSTLTIQRTQQEDSAVYLCASRVSSGNSYEQYFGPGTRLTVT.

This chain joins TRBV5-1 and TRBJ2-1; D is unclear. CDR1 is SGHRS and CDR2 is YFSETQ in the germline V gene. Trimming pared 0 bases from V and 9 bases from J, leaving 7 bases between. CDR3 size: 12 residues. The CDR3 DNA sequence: TGCGCCAGCAGCTTGGACTTTGGTGAGCAGTTCTTC. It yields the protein CASSLDFGEQFF.

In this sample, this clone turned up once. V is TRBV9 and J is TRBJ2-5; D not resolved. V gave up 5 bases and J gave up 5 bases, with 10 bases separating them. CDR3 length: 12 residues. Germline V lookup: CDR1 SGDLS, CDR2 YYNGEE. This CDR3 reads CASSLMGETQYF. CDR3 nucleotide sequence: TGTGCCAGCAGTCTAATGGGGGAGACCCAGTACTTC.

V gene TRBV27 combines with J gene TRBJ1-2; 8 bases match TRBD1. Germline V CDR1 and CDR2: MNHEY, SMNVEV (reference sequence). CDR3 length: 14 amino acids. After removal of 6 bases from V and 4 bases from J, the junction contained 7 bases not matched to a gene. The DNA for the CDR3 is TGTGCCAGCAGAGATACAGGGGGACGCTATGGCTACACCTTC. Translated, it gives CASRDTGGRYGYTF.

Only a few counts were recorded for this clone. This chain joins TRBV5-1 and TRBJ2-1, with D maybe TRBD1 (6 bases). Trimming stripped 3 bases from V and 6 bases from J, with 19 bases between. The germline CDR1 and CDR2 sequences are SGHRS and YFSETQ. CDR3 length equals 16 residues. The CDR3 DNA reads TGCGCCAGCAGCTCCCAGGACAGATCCTTCGCCAATGAGCAGTTCTTC. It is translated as CASSSQDRSFANEQFF.

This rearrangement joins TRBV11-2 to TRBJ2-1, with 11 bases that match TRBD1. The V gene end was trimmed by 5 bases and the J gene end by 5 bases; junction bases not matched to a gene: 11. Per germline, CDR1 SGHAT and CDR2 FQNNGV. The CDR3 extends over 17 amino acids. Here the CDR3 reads CASSKRTGGPGDNEQFF. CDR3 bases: TGTGCCAGCAGCAAGCGGACAGGGGGCCCGGGGGACAATGAGCAGTTCTTC.

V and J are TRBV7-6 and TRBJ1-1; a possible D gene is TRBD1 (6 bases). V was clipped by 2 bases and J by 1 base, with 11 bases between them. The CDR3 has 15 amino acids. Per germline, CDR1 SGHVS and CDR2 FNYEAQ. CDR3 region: CASSLYPGQNTEAFF. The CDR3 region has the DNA TGTGCCAGCAGCTTATACCCGGGACAGAACACTGAAGCTTTCTTT.

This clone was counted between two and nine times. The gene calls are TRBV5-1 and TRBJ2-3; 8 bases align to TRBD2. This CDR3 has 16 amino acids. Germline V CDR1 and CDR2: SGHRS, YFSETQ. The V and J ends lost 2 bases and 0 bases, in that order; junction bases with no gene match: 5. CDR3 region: CASSLNGRGSTDTQYF. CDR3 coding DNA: TGCGCCAGCAGCTTAAACGGGAGGGGAAGCACAGATACGCAGTATTTT.

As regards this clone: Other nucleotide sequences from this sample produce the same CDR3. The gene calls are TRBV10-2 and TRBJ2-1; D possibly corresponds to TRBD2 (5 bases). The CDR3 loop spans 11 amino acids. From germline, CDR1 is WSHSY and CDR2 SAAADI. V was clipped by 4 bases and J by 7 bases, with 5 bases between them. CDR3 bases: TGCGCCAGCAGTGGAGGGAATGAGCAGTTCTTC. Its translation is CASSGGNEQFF.

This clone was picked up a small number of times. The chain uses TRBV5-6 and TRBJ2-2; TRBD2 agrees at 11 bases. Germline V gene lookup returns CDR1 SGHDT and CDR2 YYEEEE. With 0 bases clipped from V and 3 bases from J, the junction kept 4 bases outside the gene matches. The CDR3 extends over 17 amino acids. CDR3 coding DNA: TGTGCCAGCAGCTTGGGTACTAGCGGGAGCCACACCGGGGAGCTGTTTTTT. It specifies CASSLGTSGSHTGELFF.

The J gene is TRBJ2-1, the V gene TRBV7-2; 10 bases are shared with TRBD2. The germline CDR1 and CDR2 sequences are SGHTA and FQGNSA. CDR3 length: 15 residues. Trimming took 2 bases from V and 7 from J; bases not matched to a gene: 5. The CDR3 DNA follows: TGTGCCAGCAGCTTATCTAGTAGCGGGAGGAATGAGCAGTTCTTC. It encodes CASSLSSSGRNEQFF.

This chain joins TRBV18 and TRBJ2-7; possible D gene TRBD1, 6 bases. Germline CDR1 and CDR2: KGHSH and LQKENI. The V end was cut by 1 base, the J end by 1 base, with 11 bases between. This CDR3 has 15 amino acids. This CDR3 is CASSPRDTRSYEQYF. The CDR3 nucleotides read TGTGCCAGCTCACCACGGGACACCAGATCCTACGAGCAGTACTTC. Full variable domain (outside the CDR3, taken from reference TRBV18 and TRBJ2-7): NAGVMQNPRHLVRRRGQEARLRCSPMKGHSHVYWYRQLPEEGLKFMVYLQKENIIDESGMPKERFSAEFPKEGPSILRIQQVVRGDSAAYFCASSPRDTRSYEQYFGPGTRLTVT.

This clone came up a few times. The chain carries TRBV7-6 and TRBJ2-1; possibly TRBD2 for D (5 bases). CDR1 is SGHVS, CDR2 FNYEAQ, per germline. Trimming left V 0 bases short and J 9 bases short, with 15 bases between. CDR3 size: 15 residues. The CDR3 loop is CASSLARFSAGEQFF. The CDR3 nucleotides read TGTGCCAGCAGCTTAGCTCGATTTAGCGCCGGTGAGCAGTTCTTC. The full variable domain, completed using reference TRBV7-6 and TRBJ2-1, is GAGVSQSPRYKVTKRGQDVALRCDPISGHVSLYWYRQALGQGPEFLTYFNYEAQQDKSGLPNDRFSAERPEGSISTLTIQRTEQRDSAMYRCASSLARFSAGEQFFGPGTRLTVL.

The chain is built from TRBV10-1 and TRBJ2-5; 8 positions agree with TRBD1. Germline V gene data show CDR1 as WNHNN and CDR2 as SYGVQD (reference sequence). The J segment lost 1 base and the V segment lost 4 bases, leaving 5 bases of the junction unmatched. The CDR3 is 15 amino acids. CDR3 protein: CASSAGQGIQETQYF. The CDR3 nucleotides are TGCGCCAGCAGTGCTGGACAGGGCATCCAAGAGACCCAGTACTTC.

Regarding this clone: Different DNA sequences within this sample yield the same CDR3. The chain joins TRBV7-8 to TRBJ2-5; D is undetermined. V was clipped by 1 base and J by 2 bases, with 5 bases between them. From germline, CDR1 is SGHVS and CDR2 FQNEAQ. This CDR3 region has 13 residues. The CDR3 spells CASSLDKQETQYF. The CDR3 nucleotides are TGTGCCAGCAGCTTAGACAAGCAAGAGACCCAGTACTTC.